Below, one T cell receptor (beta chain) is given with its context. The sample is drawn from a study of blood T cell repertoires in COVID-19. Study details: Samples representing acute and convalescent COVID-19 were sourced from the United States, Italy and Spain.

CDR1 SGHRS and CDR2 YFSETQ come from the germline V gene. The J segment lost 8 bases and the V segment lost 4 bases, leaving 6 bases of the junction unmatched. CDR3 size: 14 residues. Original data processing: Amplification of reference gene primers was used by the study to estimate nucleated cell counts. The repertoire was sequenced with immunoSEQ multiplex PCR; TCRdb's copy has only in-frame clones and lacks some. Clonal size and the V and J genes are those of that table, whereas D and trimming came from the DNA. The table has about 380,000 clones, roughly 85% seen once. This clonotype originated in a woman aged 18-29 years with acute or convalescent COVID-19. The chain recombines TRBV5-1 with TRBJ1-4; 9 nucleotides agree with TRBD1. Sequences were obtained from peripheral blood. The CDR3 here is CASSEGQGYEKLFF. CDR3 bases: TGCGCCAGCAGCGAAGGACAGGGGTACGAAAAACTGTTTTTT.